The clone carrying this T cell receptor (beta chain) has a count of ten or more. What it recognizes is unknown. This sample is part of a study of T-cell memory formation after mild COVID-19. In the study overall: Most TCR clusters belonged to a single donor.

General study findings and limits: Contracting clones localized mainly to CM and EM when CD4+ and mainly to EMRA when CD8+. Some responding clones appeared in pre-infection memory, suggesting cross-reactive memory joined.

Sample barcodes and UMIs were carried by the TCR alpha and TCR beta cDNA libraries that 5'RACE generated with constant-segment primers. TCRdb re-derived calls from the 5' RACE reads in MiXCR, one entry per CDR3 protein. Among about 130,000 distinct CDR3 sequences listed, about 5.9% were seen once. There are 13 residues in the CDR3. With 2 bases removed from V and 4 bases from J, the gap between germline ends came to 8 bases. The sample consisted of PBMCs or a T cell subset sorted from them (not recorded which). The TCR comes from an adult woman who had mild COVID-19 (a few samples of this study predate the infection). Cell type and time point are not known. The V call is TRBV12-3 or TRBV12-4, the J call TRBJ2-5; D remains ambiguous. The CDR3 reads CASSLSSGETQYF. The CDR3 region has the DNA TGTGCCAGCAGTTTAAGTAGTGGAGAGACCCAGTACTTC.